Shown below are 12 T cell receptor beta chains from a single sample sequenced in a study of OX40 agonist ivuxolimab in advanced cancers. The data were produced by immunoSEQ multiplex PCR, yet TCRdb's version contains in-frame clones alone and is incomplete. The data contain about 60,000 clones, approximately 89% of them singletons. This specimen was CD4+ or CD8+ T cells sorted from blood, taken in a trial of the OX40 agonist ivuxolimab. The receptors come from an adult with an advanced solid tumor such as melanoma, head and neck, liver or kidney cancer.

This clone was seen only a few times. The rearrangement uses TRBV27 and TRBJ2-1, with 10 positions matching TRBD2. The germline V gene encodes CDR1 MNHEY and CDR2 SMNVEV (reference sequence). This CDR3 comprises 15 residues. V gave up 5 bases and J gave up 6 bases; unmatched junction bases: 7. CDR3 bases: TGTGCCAGCAGTCTCCTAGCGGGAGTTAGCAATGAGCAGTTCTTC. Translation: CASSLLAGVSNEQFF.

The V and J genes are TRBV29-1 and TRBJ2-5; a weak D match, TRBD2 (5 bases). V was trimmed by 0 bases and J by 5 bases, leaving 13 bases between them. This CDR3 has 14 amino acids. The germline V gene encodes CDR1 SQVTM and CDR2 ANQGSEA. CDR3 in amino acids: CSVEDGDGWETQYF. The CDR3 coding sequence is TGCAGCGTTGAAGACGGGGATGGATGGGAGACCCAGTACTTC.

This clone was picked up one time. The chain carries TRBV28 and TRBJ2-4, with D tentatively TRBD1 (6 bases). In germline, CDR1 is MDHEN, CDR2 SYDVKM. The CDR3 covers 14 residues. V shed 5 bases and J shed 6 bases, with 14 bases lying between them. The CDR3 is CASSTTGQLNIQYF. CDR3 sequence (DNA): TGTGCCAGCAGTACCACCGGACAGCTAAACATTCAGTACTTC.

This CDR3 reads CASGRTSGRAIGELFF. CDR3 sequence (DNA): TGTGCCAGCGGGAGGACTAGCGGGAGGGCCATCGGGGAGCTGTTTTTT. The chain employs TRBV5-6 and TRBJ2-2; 15 bases fit TRBD2. V dropped 7 bases and J dropped 7; count of bases not matched to a gene: 8. The CDR3 runs 16 residues. Germline V gene data show CDR1 as SGHDT and CDR2 as YYEEEE.

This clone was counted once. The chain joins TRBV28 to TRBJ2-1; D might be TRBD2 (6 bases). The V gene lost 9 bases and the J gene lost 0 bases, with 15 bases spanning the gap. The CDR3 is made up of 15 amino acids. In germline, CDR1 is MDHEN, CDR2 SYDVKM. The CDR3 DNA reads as TGTGCCAGTACGGGACTCCCGAGCTCCTACAATGAGCAGTTCTTC. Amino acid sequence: CASTGLPSSYNEQFF.

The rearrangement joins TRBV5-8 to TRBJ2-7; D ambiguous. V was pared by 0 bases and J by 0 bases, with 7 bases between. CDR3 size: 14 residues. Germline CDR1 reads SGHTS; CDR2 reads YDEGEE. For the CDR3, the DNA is TGTGCCAGCAGCTTGGTGTTGAGCTCCTACGAGCAGTACTTC. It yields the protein CASSLVLSSYEQYF.

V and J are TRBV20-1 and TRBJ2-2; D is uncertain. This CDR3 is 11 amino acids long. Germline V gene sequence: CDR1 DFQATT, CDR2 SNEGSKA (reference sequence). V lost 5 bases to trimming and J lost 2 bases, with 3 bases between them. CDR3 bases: TGCAGTGCTCAAAACACCGGGGAGCTGTTTTTT. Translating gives CSAQNTGELFF.

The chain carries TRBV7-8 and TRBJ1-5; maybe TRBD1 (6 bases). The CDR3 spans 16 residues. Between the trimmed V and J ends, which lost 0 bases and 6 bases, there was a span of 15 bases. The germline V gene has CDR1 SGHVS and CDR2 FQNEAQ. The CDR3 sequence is CASSLAPSQGGQPQHF. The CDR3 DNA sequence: TGTGCCAGCAGCTTAGCGCCGTCACAGGGAGGTCAGCCCCAGCATTTT.

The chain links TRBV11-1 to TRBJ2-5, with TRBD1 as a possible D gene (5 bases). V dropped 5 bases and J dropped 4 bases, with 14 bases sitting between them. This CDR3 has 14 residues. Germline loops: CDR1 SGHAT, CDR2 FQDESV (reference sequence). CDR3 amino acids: CASSLRATGETQYF. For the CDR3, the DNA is TGTGCCAGCAGCCTTCGAGCCACAGGAGAGACCCAGTACTTC.

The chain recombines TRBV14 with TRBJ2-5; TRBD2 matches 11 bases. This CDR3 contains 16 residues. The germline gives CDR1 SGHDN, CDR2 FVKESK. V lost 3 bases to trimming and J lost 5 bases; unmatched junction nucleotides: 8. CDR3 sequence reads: CASSQMTSGTGETQYF. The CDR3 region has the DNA TGTGCCAGCAGCCAGATGACTAGCGGGACGGGGGAGACCCAGTACTTC.

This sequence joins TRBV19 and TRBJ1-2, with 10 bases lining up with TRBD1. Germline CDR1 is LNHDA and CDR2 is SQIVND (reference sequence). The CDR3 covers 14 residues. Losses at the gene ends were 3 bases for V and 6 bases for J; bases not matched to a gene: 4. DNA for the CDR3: TGTGCCAGTAGTATGGGACAGGGGTCGAATGGCTACACCTTC. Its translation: CASSMGQGSNGYTF.

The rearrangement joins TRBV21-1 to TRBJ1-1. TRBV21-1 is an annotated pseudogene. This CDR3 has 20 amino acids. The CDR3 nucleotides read TGTGCCAGCAGCAAAGTCCTTATCAATTACATCGGACTACTAGCGGGTGAAGCTTTCTTT. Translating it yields CASSKVLINYIGLLAGEAFF.